One and the same sample provided the 28 T cell receptor beta chains below, sequenced in a study of CD8 T cells in Susac syndrome. A quantity of roughly 0.5 to 1 ug RNA underwent reverse transcription using random hexamers. One entry per CDR3 protein, called by TCRdb with MiXCR from the immunoSEQ multiplex PCR reads. The profile shows 65,000 to 95,000 distinct CDR3 sequences, roughly 94% of them singletons. Sequences were obtained from CD8+ T cells from PBMCs. All receptors derive from a human donor with Susac syndrome.

The rearrangement joins TRBV4-3 to TRBJ1-1; D is unresolved. This CDR3 is 14 amino acids long. Germline V lookup: CDR1 LGHNA, CDR2 YSLEER. V lost 0 bases to trimming and J lost 5 bases, with 10 bases between them. The CDR3 here is CASSQDREETEAFF. The DNA for the CDR3 is TGCGCCAGCAGCCAAGATCGGGAGGAGACTGAAGCTTTCTTT.

This chain links TRBV24-1 with TRBJ1-2; no clear D gene. Per germline, CDR1 KGHDR and CDR2 SFDVKD. Trimming left V 4 bases short and J 1 base short, with 6 bases between. There are 13 residues in the CDR3. CDR3 loop: CATSETLNYGYTF. CDR3 coding DNA: TGTGCCACCAGTGAAACCCTTAACTATGGCTACACCTTC.

The CDR3 protein is CASSQVGSESTYEQYF. The DNA for the CDR3 is TGCGCCAGCAGCCAAGTGGGAAGCGAGTCTACCTACGAGCAGTACTTC. The gene calls are TRBV4-3 and TRBJ2-7; D ambiguous. From germline, CDR1 is LGHNA and CDR2 YSLEER. The CDR3 loop spans 16 amino acids. V was shortened by 1 base and J by 2 bases, with 15 bases between the two germline ends.

The V call is TRBV13, the J call TRBJ2-1; a possible D gene is TRBD1 (5 bases). V shed 3 bases and J shed 6 bases, with 12 bases lying between them. Per germline, CDR1 PRHDT and CDR2 FYEKMQ (reference sequence). The CDR3 length is 14 residues. The CDR3 DNA reads as TGTGCCAGCAGCTTGGGTAGGGGTAGCAATGAGCAGTTCTTC. This codes for CASSLGRGSNEQFF.

The chain is built from TRBV29-1 and TRBJ2-4, with TRBD1 matching over 7 bases. The junction had 17 bases not matched to a gene; V was cut back by 0 bases and J by 6 bases. The CDR3 contains 18 residues. CDR1 is SQVTM, CDR2 ANQGSEA, per germline. The DNA of the CDR3 is TGCAGCGTTGAAGATCTTGCGCAGGGGGTGACCCTCGGAAACATTCAGTACTTC. Amino acids: CSVEDLAQGVTLGNIQYF. Variable domain in full (rest from reference TRBV29-1 and TRBJ2-4): SAVISQKPSRDICQRGTSLTIQCQVDSQVTMMFWYRQQPGQSLTLIATANQGSEATYESGFVIDKFPISRPNLTFSTLTVSNMSPEDSSIYLCSVEDLAQGVTLGNIQYFGAGTRLSVL.

This clonotype is a singleton in its sample. V is TRBV5-4 and J is TRBJ2-5; tentative D call: TRBD1 (6 bases). Germline CDR1 reads SGHNT; CDR2 reads YYREEE (reference sequence). The V and J ends lost 2 bases and 5 bases respectively, with 13 bases between them. The CDR3 length is 14 residues. The CDR3 loop reads CASSFDRTWETQYF. CDR3 nucleotides: TGTGCCAGCAGCTTTGACAGGACGTGGGAGACCCAGTACTTC.

This chain joins TRBV7-9 and TRBJ2-4; TRBD1 matches 9 bases. Trimming cost V 8 bases and J 0 bases; bases outside gene matches: 8. The CDR3 totals 16 residues. Germline-derived CDR1 and CDR2 are SEHNR and FQNEAQ (reference sequence). The CDR3, as DNA: TGTGCCAGCGCATCCGGGACAGGGATAGCCAAAAACATTCAGTACTTC. Residues: CASASGTGIAKNIQYF. Together with reference TRBV7-9 and TRBJ2-4, the CDR3 gives the full variable domain: DTGVSQNPRHKITKRGQNVTFRCDPISEHNRLYWYRQTLGQGPEFLTYFQNEAQLEKSRLLSDRFSAERPKGSFSTLEIQRTEQGDSAMYLCASASGTGIAKNIQYFGAGTRLSVL.

The chain recombines TRBV12-3 or TRBV12-4 with TRBJ2-7, with 10 bases lining up with TRBD1. Germline trimming cut 6 bases from V and 5 bases from J; bases unmatched to any gene: 10. CDR3 size: 15 residues. The CDR3 loop is CASSWEDRGKNEQYF. The CDR3 region has the DNA TGTGCCAGCAGCTGGGAGGACAGGGGGAAGAACGAGCAGTACTTC.

The V gene is TRBV20-1, the J gene TRBJ2-5, with D perhaps matching TRBD2 (6 bases). Germline V gives CDR1 DFQATT, CDR2 SNEGSKA (reference sequence). V dropped 4 bases and J dropped 5 bases, with 17 bases sitting between them. The CDR3 totals 14 residues. The CDR3 DNA reads as TGCAGTGCTATTTTGTGGGAGGACCTCGAGACCCAGTACTTC. It yields the protein CSAILWEDLETQYF.

This chain links TRBV5-1 with TRBJ1-1; D is undetermined. This CDR3 has 16 residues. The V gene lost 1 base and the J gene lost 3 bases, with 16 bases spanning the gap. Germline CDR1 is SGHRS and CDR2 is YFSETQ. CDR3 in DNA: TGCGCCAGCAGCTTGTCCCGAGTGAGGTTGGACACTGAAGCTTTCTTT. It encodes CASSLSRVRLDTEAFF.

The rearrangement uses TRBV7-9 and TRBJ2-7; D unclear. Trimming pared 5 bases from V and 0 bases from J, leaving 11 bases between. The CDR3 totals 14 residues. Germline V gives CDR1 SEHNR, CDR2 FQNEAQ (reference sequence). Written as DNA, the CDR3 is TGTGCCAGCAGCACCCCGACGAGCTCCTACGAGCAGTACTTC. This codes for CASSTPTSSYEQYF.

This chain connects TRBV7-9 to TRBJ2-5; no clear D gene. Germline V gene data show CDR1 as SEHNR and CDR2 as FQNEAQ (reference sequence). The CDR3 contains 13 residues. The ends were cut back, 7 bases at V and 4 bases at J, with 13 bases in the middle. The CDR3 sequence is CASTPSLRETQYF. The CDR3 nucleotides read TGTGCCAGCACCCCCAGTCTCCGAGAGACCCAGTACTTC.

The chain recombines TRBV28 with TRBJ1-6; 7 bases align to TRBD1. Germline CDR1 and CDR2: MDHEN and SYDVKM. The ends lost 4 bases at V and 14 bases at J; junction bases unmatched: 8. The CDR3 has 13 amino acids. CDR3 sequence reads: CASSSRGGQALHF. CDR3 DNA: TGTGCCAGCAGTTCCCGGGGCGGACAGGCCCTCCACTTT.

The chain has TRBV30 and TRBJ2-7; the D call may be TRBD1 or TRBD2 (8 bases each). V shed 5 bases and J shed 0 bases, with 20 bases lying between them. The CDR3 length is 16 residues. Per the germline V gene, CDR1 is GTSNPN and CDR2 is SVGIG (reference sequence). This chain's CDR3 is CAWDRGVSGSSYEQYF. The DNA for the CDR3 is TGTGCCTGGGACAGGGGTGTGAGCGGGAGCTCCTACGAGCAGTACTTC.

The chain employs TRBV4-3 and TRBJ2-7, with TRBD1 identical over 7 bases. This CDR3 is built from 15 residues. J was trimmed by 0 bases and V by 4 bases; bases with no gene match: 6. The germline gives CDR1 LGHNA, CDR2 YSLEER. CDR3 DNA: TGCGCCAGCAGCCCATCCGACAGGGACTCCTACGAGCAGTACTTC. It yields the protein CASSPSDRDSYEQYF.

The chain carries TRBV4-2 and TRBJ2-3, with D uncertain. Germline V gene lookup returns CDR1 LGHNA and CDR2 YNFKEQ. V dropped 0 bases and J dropped 1 base, with 11 bases sitting between them. This CDR3 spans 16 amino acids. The CDR3 DNA sequence: TGTGCCAGCAGCCAAGAGGGAAATCGGGGCACAGATACGCAGTATTTT. Protein product: CASSQEGNRGTDTQYF.

The chain couples TRBV28 to TRBJ2-7; 11 bases match TRBD2. The CDR3 consists of 15 residues. Germline CDR1 and CDR2: MDHEN and SYDVKM. V trimming: 5 bases; J trimming: 6 bases; junction bases outside the gene matches: 9. The CDR3 reads CASSTLAGGPGEQYF. CDR3 nucleotides: TGTGCCAGCAGTACCTTAGCGGGAGGGCCTGGCGAGCAGTACTTC. Full variable domain (remainder filled in from reference TRBV28 and TRBJ2-7): DVKVTQSSRYLVKRTGEKVFLECVQDMDHENMFWYRQDPGLGLRLIYFSYDVKMKEKGDIPEGYSVSREKKERFSLILESASTNQTSMYLCASSTLAGGPGEQYFGPGTRLTVT.

This clonotype has a single count. V usage is TRBV19 and J usage is TRBJ2-7; TRBD2 might be the D (5 bases). The CDR3 runs to 15 residues. Germline CDR1 reads LNHDA; CDR2 reads SQIVND (reference sequence). V was cut by 3 bases and J by 4 bases, with 16 bases left in between. The CDR3 DNA follows: TGTGCCAGTAGTATGAGTACAGAGGGATCGTACGAGCAGTACTTC. Translated: CASSMSTEGSYEQYF.

The chain joins TRBV16 to TRBJ2-7, with D hard to call. Germline values: CDR1 KGHSY, CDR2 FQNENV. Trimming left V 4 bases short and J 0 bases short, with 7 bases between. CDR3 length equals 13 residues. The chain's CDR3 is CASSLSSSYEQYF. CDR3 nucleotides: TGTGCCAGCAGCCTCTCGAGCTCCTACGAGCAGTACTTC. Drawing the rest from reference TRBV16 and TRBJ2-7, the complete variable domain is GEEVAQTPKHLVRGEGQKAKLYCAPIKGHSYVFWYQQVLKNEFKFLISFQNENVFDETGMPKERFSAKCLPNSPCSLEIQATKLEDSAVYFCASSLSSSYEQYFGPGTRLTVT.

The V call is TRBV18, the J call TRBJ2-5; unclear D gene. Looked up from germline, CDR1 is KGHSH and CDR2 is LQKENI. CDR3 length equals 11 residues. Trimming removed 5 bases at V and 3 bases at J, with 4 bases between. CDR3: CASSDKETQYF. CDR3 coding DNA: TGTGCCAGCTCAGATAAAGAGACCCAGTACTTC.

The chain carries TRBV30 and TRBJ1-2; 7 nucleotides align to TRBD1. Germline CDR1 GTSNPN, CDR2 SVGIG (reference sequence). CDR3 length: 14 residues. The trim removed 4 bases at V and 3 bases at J, leaving 8 bases unmatched. CDR3 nucleotides: TGTGCCTGGACGCCCTCAGGGGGGGACTATGGCTACACCTTC. Residues: CAWTPSGGDYGYTF.

The chain is built from TRBV4-3 and TRBJ2-7; 11 nucleotides agree with TRBD2. CDR3 length: 18 residues. From germline, CDR1 is LGHNA and CDR2 YSLEER. After removal of 0 bases from V and 0 bases from J, the junction contained 7 bases not matched to a gene. The CDR3 here is CASSQDSKTSGDSYEQYF. DNA for the CDR3: TGCGCCAGCAGCCAAGATTCGAAGACTAGCGGGGACTCCTACGAGCAGTACTTC.

This chain joins TRBV19 and TRBJ2-7; D is possibly TRBD1 (5 bases). From germline, CDR1 is LNHDA and CDR2 SQIVND (reference sequence). The CDR3 is 12 amino acids. Trimming stripped 5 bases from V and 3 bases from J, with 8 bases between. This CDR3 is CASSDSLYEQYF. The DNA of the CDR3 is TGTGCCAGTAGTGACAGTCTCTACGAGCAGTACTTC.

This clonotype appeared once. The chain couples TRBV11-2 to TRBJ2-1; D possibly uses TRBD1 or TRBD2 (5 bases each). The length of the CDR3 is 14 residues. V was cut by 5 bases and J by 5 bases, with 13 bases left in between. Germline CDR1 reads SGHAT; CDR2 reads FQNNGV. The CDR3 is CASSPRGAHNEQFF. As DNA, the CDR3 is TGTGCCAGCAGCCCTAGGGGAGCGCACAATGAGCAGTTCTTC. Variable domain in full (rest from reference TRBV11-2 and TRBJ2-1): EAGVAQSPRYKIIEKRQSVAFWCNPISGHATLYWYQQILGQGPKLLIQFQNNGVVDDSQLPKDRFSAERLKGVDSTLKIQPAKLEDSAVYLCASSPRGAHNEQFFGPGTRLTVL.

The chain combines TRBV19 with TRBJ1-5; a weak D match, TRBD1 (6 bases). The germline CDR1 and CDR2 sequences are LNHDA and SQIVND (reference sequence). Trimming took 5 bases from V and 3 from J, leaving 14 bases between them. The CDR3 has 15 residues. This CDR3 is CASSLQGGHNQPQHF. Here the CDR3 DNA reads TGTGCCAGTAGTCTACAGGGAGGCCACAATCAGCCCCAGCATTTT. Combining the CDR3 with reference TRBV19 and TRBJ1-5 gives the whole variable domain DGGITQSPKYLFRKEGQNVTLSCEQNLNHDAMYWYRQDPGQGLRLIYYSQIVNDFQKGDIAEGYSVSREKKESFPLTVTSAQKNPTAFYLCASSLQGGHNQPQHFGDGTRLSIL.

Written as DNA, the CDR3 is TGTGCCAGCAGCTCCGCGGTCGGGGCGGCTCGCACAGATACGCAGTATTTT. This gives the protein CASSSAVGAARTDTQYF. This chain links TRBV7-9 with TRBJ2-3; D may be TRBD1 or TRBD2 (5 bases each). Looked up from germline, CDR1 is SEHNR and CDR2 is FQNEAQ (reference sequence). Trimming took off 4 bases at V and 1 base at J, with 18 bases between the two ends. This CDR3 has 17 amino acids. The variable domain in full, with the rest retrieved from reference TRBV7-9 and TRBJ2-3, is DTGVSQNPRHKITKRGQNVTFRCDPISEHNRLYWYRQTLGQGPEFLTYFQNEAQLEKSRLLSDRFSAERPKGSFSTLEIQRTEQGDSAMYLCASSSAVGAARTDTQYFGPGTRLTVL.

The V call is TRBV19, the J call TRBJ1-1; 7 nucleotides agree with TRBD1. The germline V gene has CDR1 LNHDA and CDR2 SQIVND (reference sequence). The trim removed 9 bases at V and 6 bases at J, leaving 7 bases unmatched. The CDR3 contains 12 residues. The CDR3 coding sequence is TGTGCCAGCAGACTCCAGGGGGCTGAAGCTTTCTTT. Amino acids: CASRLQGAEAFF.

This chain links TRBV7-8 with TRBJ1-1, with D unresolved. The CDR3 runs 16 residues. Trimming removed 5 bases from V and 1 base from J, with 17 bases in between. Germline V gene lookup returns CDR1 SGHVS and CDR2 FQNEAQ. CDR3 nucleotide sequence: TGTGCCAGCAGCCGATGGGGTGAGGGAGAGAACACTGAAGCTTTCTTT. Its protein product is CASSRWGEGENTEAFF.